This T cell receptor beta chain is drawn from a study of blood T cell repertoires in COVID-19. Whole-study context: Some COVID-19 samples were acute and others convalescent; all came from the United States, Italy and Spain. T cells, B-cell-depleted T cells, or PBMCs supplied cDNA or gDNA.

In the original processing: How many nucleated cells were present was estimated from reference gene primer amplification. Some clones are missing from TCRdb's copy, which holds only in-frame ones; the method was immunoSEQ multiplex PCR. Clone size and the V and J calls come from that table; the DNA yielded D and trimming. Of fewer than 350,000 clones in the sample, 86% were seen once. This clone was counted a single time. CDR1 SGHRS and CDR2 YFSETQ come from the germline V gene. Trimming cost V 0 bases and J 3 bases, with 9 bases left between them. The CDR3 has 15 residues. The specimen was peripheral blood. The rearrangement uses TRBV5-1 and TRBJ1-4; D is perhaps TRBD1 (6 bases). The TCR comes from a man in his forties with active or convalescent COVID-19. The CDR3 region has the DNA TGCGCCAGCAGCTTGGGGACAGCTTCTAATGAAAAACTGTTTTTT. Protein: CASSLGTASNEKLFF.